These T cell receptor beta chains were read from a single sample in a study of T cells in narcolepsy. Produced via immunoSEQ multiplex PCR; TCRdb's table is partial and in-frame only. The sample comprises about 33,000 clones, about nine tenths of which are singletons, and 1.2% rests with the top ten. Sample: CD45RA- memory CD4+ T cells from PBMCs. These receptors all come from a human donor with narcolepsy. Both conserved end residues are part of each CDR3. The D gene is left open where the match is weak. Size is stated for part of the rows, as once, few or many counts, or as a class when the clone is expanded.

clone_size: -; v_call: TRBV27; j_call: TRBJ2-7; d_call: TRBD1; cdr3_nt: TGTGCCAGCAGTACGACAGGGATGCCCTACGAGCAGTACTTC; cdr3_aa: CASSTTGMPYEQYF
clone_size: -; v_call: TRBV29-1; j_call: TRBJ1-5; d_call: TRBD1; cdr3_nt: TGCAGCGTCACCGGGACAGATCCTAATCAGCCCCAGCATTTT; cdr3_aa: CSVTGTDPNQPQHF
clone_size: -; v_call: TRBV18; j_call: TRBJ1-5; d_call: TRBD1; cdr3_nt: TGTGCCAGCTCACGAGAAGCGACAGGGTATAGCAATCAGCCCCAGCATTTT; cdr3_aa: CASSREATGYSNQPQHF
clone_size: -; v_call: TRBV6-5; j_call: TRBJ1-5; d_call: -; cdr3_nt: TGTGCCAGCAGTTCAGGGACCGGCCGTCAGCCCCAGCATTTT; cdr3_aa: CASSSGTGRQPQHF
clone_size: -; v_call: TRBV4-3; j_call: TRBJ2-5; d_call: -; cdr3_nt: TGCGCCAGCAGCCAAGATGGAAGTGGCAGACAAGAGACCCAGTACTTC; cdr3_aa: CASSQDGSGRQETQYF
clone_size: once; v_call: TRBV28; j_call: TRBJ2-3; d_call: TRBD1; cdr3_nt: TGTGCCAGCAGTTTACGAGGGGGCAGTGGTACGCAGTATTTT; cdr3_aa: CASSLRGGSGTQYF
clone_size: once; v_call: TRBV7-6; j_call: TRBJ2-4; d_call: -; cdr3_nt: TGTGCCAGCAGCTTAGTTGAGAATATGTGGGTCAAAAACATTCAGTACTTC; cdr3_aa: CASSLVENMWVKNIQYF
clone_size: once; v_call: TRBV6-1; j_call: TRBJ2-5; d_call: TRBD2; cdr3_nt: TGTGCCAGCAGGGAGCGGGAGGGAGGGACCCAGTACTTC; cdr3_aa: CASREREGGTQYF
clone_size: -; v_call: TRBV7-2; j_call: TRBJ2-5; d_call: -; cdr3_nt: TGTGCCAGCAGCGAACCGCCGGGGACCCAAGAGACCCAGTACTTC; cdr3_aa: CASSEPPGTQETQYF
clone_size: -; v_call: TRBV27; j_call: TRBJ1-1; d_call: -; cdr3_nt: TGTGCCAGCAGTCTCCTCTTGAACACTGAAGCTTTCTTT; cdr3_aa: CASSLLLNTEAFF
clone_size: -; v_call: TRBV6-1; j_call: TRBJ2-2; d_call: -; cdr3_nt: TGTGCCAGCAGTGAAGGGAAGGTTACCGGGGAGCTGTTTTTT; cdr3_aa: CASSEGKVTGELFF
clone_size: -; v_call: TRBV5-6; j_call: TRBJ2-1; d_call: -; cdr3_nt: TGTGCCAGCAGCCCGGACCCGGGGCGCGATGAGCAGTTCTTC; cdr3_aa: CASSPDPGRDEQFF
clone_size: -; v_call: TRBV7-6; j_call: TRBJ2-7; d_call: -; cdr3_nt: TGTGCCAGCAGCTTAGGGGGGGGGCTTGCCTCTAAGAGCTCCTACGAGCAGTACTTC; cdr3_aa: CASSLGGGLASKSSYEQYF
clone_size: -; v_call: TRBV7-8; j_call: TRBJ1-1; d_call: -; cdr3_nt: TGTGCCAGCAGCTTGCCAGGGGACATGAACACTGAAGCTTTCTTT; cdr3_aa: CASSLPGDMNTEAFF
clone_size: -; v_call: TRBV6-1; j_call: TRBJ1-5; d_call: -; cdr3_nt: TGTGCCAGCAGTGCAATGACAGCGGTGGCCCAGCATTTT; cdr3_aa: CASSAMTAVAQHF
clone_size: -; v_call: TRBV5-5; j_call: TRBJ2-6; d_call: -; cdr3_nt: TGTGCCAGCAGCCTTGGCGCTGGGGCCAACGTCCTGACTTTC; cdr3_aa: CASSLGAGANVLTF
clone_size: -; v_call: TRBV11-3; j_call: TRBJ1-1; d_call: TRBD1; cdr3_nt: TGTGCCAGCAGCTTAGATGGGACAGGGTTGAGTGAAGCTTTCTTT; cdr3_aa: CASSLDGTGLSEAFF
clone_size: -; v_call: TRBV4-1; j_call: TRBJ1-1; d_call: -; cdr3_nt: TGCGCCAGCAGCCGGGGTGGGTCCACTGAAGCTTTCTTT; cdr3_aa: CASSRGGSTEAFF
clone_size: -; v_call: TRBV2; j_call: TRBJ2-7; d_call: -; cdr3_nt: TGTGCCAGCCAAGTCAGGGGATCCGACGAGCAGTACTTC; cdr3_aa: CASQVRGSDEQYF
clone_size: -; v_call: TRBV4-1; j_call: TRBJ1-3; d_call: -; cdr3_nt: TGCGCCAGCAGCCCATCCTTAGACAGCTCTGGAAACACCATATATTTT; cdr3_aa: CASSPSLDSSGNTIYF
clone_size: -; v_call: TRBV30; j_call: TRBJ1-2; d_call: -; cdr3_nt: TGTGCCTGGAGTCTGCGGACTAACTATGGCTACACCTTC; cdr3_aa: CAWSLRTNYGYTF
clone_size: -; v_call: TRBV5-1; j_call: TRBJ2-7; d_call: -; cdr3_nt: TGCGCCAGCAGCTGGGTCGGAGGGGGTAACTACGAGCAGTACTTC; cdr3_aa: CASSWVGGGNYEQYF
clone_size: -; v_call: TRBV28; j_call: TRBJ2-3; d_call: TRBD2; cdr3_nt: TGTGCCAGCAGTTTTCAGCGGGGGGGAACAGATACGCAGTATTTT; cdr3_aa: CASSFQRGGTDTQYF
clone_size: -; v_call: TRBV7-2; j_call: TRBJ2-1; d_call: TRBD2; cdr3_nt: TGTGCCAGCAGTAAACCTAGGGGAGGGGCTGGTGAGCAGTTCTTC; cdr3_aa: CASSKPRGGAGEQFF
clone_size: -; v_call: TRBV6-6; j_call: TRBJ1-2; d_call: -; cdr3_nt: TGTGCCAGCAGTTACAGGACAGAGACCCTGGGAGGCTACACCTTC; cdr3_aa: CASSYRTETLGGYTF
clone_size: -; v_call: TRBV29-1; j_call: TRBJ1-3; d_call: -; cdr3_nt: TGCAGCGTTGAACGCAGTGGAAACACCATATATTTT; cdr3_aa: CSVERSGNTIYF
clone_size: -; v_call: TRBV10-3; j_call: TRBJ2-2; d_call: -; cdr3_nt: TGTGCCATCAGTGAGGCCCTCATGAACACCGGGGAGCTGTTTTTT; cdr3_aa: CAISEALMNTGELFF
clone_size: -; v_call: TRBV30; j_call: TRBJ2-2; d_call: -; cdr3_nt: TGTGCCTGGAGTGTACCGGCACTCGGGGAGCTGTTTTTT; cdr3_aa: CAWSVPALGELFF
clone_size: -; v_call: TRBV5-4; j_call: TRBJ2-2; d_call: -; cdr3_nt: TGTGCCAGCAGCTTGGAGGGCGACGGGGAGCTGTTTTTT; cdr3_aa: CASSLEGDGELFF
clone_size: -; v_call: TRBV30; j_call: TRBJ2-5; d_call: TRBD1; cdr3_nt: TGTGCCTGGACCGGACAGGGGCAAGTCGAGACCCAGTACTTC; cdr3_aa: CAWTGQGQVETQYF
clone_size: -; v_call: TRBV4-2; j_call: TRBJ2-7; d_call: -; cdr3_nt: TGTGCCAGCAGCCAATTAGGCTACGAGCAGTACTTC; cdr3_aa: CASSQLGYEQYF
clone_size: -; v_call: TRBV28; j_call: TRBJ1-3; d_call: -; cdr3_nt: TGTGCCGGCGCAGGTCGAACTGGAAACACCATATATTTT; cdr3_aa: CAGAGRTGNTIYF
clone_size: -; v_call: TRBV6-5; j_call: TRBJ2-3; d_call: -; cdr3_nt: TGTGCCAGTAGCCTACAGGGCCGCACGAATACGCAGTATTTT; cdr3_aa: CASSLQGRTNTQYF
clone_size: -; v_call: TRBV30; j_call: TRBJ2-1; d_call: TRBD2; cdr3_nt: TGTGCCTGGAGTTGGGGTAGCGGGGGCTACAATGAGCAGTTCTTC; cdr3_aa: CAWSWGSGGYNEQFF
clone_size: -; v_call: TRBV30; j_call: TRBJ1-6; d_call: -; cdr3_nt: TGTGCCTGGAGTTTCTGGGGGATAGATTCTAATTCACCCCTCCACTTT; cdr3_aa: CAWSFWGIDSNSPLHF
clone_size: -; v_call: TRBV11-2; j_call: TRBJ1-2; d_call: -; cdr3_nt: TGTGCCAGCAGCTTAGGTTTGGGAAAAGGGCTCTATGGCTACACCTTC; cdr3_aa: CASSLGLGKGLYGYTF
clone_size: -; v_call: TRBV28; j_call: TRBJ2-7; d_call: -; cdr3_nt: TGTGCCAGCAGCCCCAAGTCCGAGCAGTACTTC; cdr3_aa: CASSPKSEQYF
clone_size: -; v_call: TRBV28; j_call: TRBJ1-2; d_call: -; cdr3_nt: TGTGCCAGCAGTTTGGTCGACAGTTTATATGGCTACACCTTC; cdr3_aa: CASSLVDSLYGYTF